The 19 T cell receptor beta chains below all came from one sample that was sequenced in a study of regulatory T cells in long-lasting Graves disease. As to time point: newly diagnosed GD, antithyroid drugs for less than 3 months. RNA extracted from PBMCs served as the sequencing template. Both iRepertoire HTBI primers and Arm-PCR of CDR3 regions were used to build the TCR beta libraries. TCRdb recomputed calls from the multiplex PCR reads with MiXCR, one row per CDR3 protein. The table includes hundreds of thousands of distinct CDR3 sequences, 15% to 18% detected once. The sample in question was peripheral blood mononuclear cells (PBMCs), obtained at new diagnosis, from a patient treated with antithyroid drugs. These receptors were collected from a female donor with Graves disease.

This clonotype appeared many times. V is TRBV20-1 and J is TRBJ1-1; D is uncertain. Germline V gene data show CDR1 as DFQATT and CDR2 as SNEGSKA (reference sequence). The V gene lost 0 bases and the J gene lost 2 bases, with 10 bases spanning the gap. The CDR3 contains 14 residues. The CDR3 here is CSARDSAVNTEAFF. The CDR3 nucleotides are TGCAGTGCTAGAGATTCGGCGGTTAACACTGAAGCTTTCTTT.

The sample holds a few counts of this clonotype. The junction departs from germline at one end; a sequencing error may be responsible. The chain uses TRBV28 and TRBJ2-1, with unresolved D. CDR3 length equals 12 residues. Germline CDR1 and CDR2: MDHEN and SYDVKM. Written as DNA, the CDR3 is TGTGCCAGTTGGGATTTTTACAATGGGCAGTTCTTC. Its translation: CASWDFYNGQFF. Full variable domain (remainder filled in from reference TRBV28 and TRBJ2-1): DVKVTQSSRYLVKRTGEKVFLECVQDMDHENMFWYRQDPGLGLRLIYFSYDVKMKEKGDIPEGYSVSREKKERFSLILESASTNQTSMYLCASWDFYNGQFFGPGTRLTVL.

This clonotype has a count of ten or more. CDR3 bases: TGCGCCAGCAGACCGACAGGGGGCGAATCACCCCTCCACTTT. Translation gives CASRPTGGESPLHF. The chain has TRBV5-1 and TRBJ1-6; 10 nucleotides line up with TRBD1. J lost 10 bases, V lost 5 bases, and 6 bases had no gene match. The CDR3 spans 14 residues. Looked up from germline, CDR1 is SGHRS and CDR2 is YFSETQ.

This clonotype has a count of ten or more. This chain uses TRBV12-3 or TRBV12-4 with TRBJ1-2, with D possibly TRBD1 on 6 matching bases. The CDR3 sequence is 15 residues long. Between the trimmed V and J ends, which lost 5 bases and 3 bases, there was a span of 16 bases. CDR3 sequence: CASSVGAIGDYGYTF. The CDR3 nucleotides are TGTGCCAGCAGTGTGGGGGCGATCGGTGACTATGGCTACACCTTC.

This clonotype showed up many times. CDR3 bases: TGTGCCAGCAGTCTCAGACTAGCGGGATTTAGCGGGGAGCTGTTTTTT. This translates into CASSLRLAGFSGELFF. The rearrangement links TRBV6-1 to TRBJ2-2; 11 positions agree with TRBD2. This CDR3 comprises 16 residues. CDR1 and CDR2 (germline): MNHNS, SASEGT. Trimming took 5 bases from V and 7 from J; bases not matched to a gene: 9.

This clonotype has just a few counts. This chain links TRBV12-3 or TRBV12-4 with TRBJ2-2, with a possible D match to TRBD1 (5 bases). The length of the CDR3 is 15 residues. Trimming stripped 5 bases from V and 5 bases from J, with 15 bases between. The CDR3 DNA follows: TGTGCCAGCAGTGCATACAGGAGAGCTACCGGGGAGCTGTTTTTT. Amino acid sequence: CASSAYRRATGELFF.

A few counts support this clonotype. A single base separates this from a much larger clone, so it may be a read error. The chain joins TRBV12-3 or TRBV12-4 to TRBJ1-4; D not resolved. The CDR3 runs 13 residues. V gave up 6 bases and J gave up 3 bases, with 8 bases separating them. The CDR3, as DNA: TGTGCCAGCAGACAGCGGGCTAATGAAAAACTGTTTTTT. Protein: CASRQRANEKLFF.

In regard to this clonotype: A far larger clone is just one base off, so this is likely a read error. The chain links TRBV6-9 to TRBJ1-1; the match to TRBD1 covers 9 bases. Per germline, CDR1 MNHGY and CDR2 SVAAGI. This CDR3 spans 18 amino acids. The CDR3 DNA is TGTGCCAGCAGTTACTCCCTAAGACAGGGGGGTATGAACACTGAAGTTTTCTTT. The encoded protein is CASSYSLRQGGMNTEVFF.

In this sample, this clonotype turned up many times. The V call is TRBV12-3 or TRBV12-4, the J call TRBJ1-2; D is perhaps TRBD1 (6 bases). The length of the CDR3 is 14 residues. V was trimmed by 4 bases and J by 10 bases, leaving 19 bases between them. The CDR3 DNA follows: TGTGCCAGCAGTTCCCCGGGCGGGGAGGGGGACTACACCTTC. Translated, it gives CASSSPGGEGDYTF.

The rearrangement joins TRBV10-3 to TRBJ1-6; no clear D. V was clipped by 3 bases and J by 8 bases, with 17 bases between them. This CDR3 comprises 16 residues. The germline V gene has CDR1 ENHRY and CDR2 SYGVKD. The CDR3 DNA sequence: TGTGCCATCAGTGACAGGCGCCAGCCAACCGATTCACCCCTCCACTTT. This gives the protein CAISDRRQPTDSPLHF.

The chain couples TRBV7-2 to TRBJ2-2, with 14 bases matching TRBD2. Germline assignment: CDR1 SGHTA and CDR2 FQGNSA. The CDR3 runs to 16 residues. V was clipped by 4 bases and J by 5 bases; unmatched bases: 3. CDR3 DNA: TGTGCCAGCAGCTCTCGGACTAGCGGGAGGACCGGGGAGCTGTTTTTT. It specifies CASSSRTSGRTGELFF.

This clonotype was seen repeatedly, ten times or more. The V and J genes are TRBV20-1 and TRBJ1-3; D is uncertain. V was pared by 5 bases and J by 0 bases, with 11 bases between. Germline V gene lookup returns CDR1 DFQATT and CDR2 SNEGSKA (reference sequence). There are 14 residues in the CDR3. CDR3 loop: CSAAVGFSGNTIYF. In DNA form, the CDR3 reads TGCAGTGCTGCTGTTGGATTCTCTGGAAACACCATATATTTT.

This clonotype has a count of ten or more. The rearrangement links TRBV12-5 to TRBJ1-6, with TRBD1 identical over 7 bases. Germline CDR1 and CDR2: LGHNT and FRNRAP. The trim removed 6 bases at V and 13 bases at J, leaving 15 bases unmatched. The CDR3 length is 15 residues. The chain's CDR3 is CASGLGTGAQSPLHF. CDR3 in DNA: TGTGCTAGTGGCCTCGGAACAGGGGCCCAGTCCCCCCTCCACTTT.

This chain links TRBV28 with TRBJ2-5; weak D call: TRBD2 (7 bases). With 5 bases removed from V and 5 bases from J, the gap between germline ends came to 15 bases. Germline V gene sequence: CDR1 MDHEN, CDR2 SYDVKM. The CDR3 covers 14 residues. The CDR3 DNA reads TGTGCCAGCAGTACGCGGCGGGGGCTGGAGACCCAGTACTTC. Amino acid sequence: CASSTRRGLETQYF.

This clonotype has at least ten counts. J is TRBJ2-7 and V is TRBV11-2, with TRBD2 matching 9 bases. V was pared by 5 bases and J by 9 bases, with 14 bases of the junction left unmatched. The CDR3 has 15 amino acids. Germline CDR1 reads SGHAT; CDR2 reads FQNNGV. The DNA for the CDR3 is TGTGCCAGCAGCCGCACTGGACTAGCGCGAGGAGCGCAGTACTTC. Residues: CASSRTGLARGAQYF. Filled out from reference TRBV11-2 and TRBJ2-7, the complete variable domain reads EAGVAQSPRYKIIEKRQSVAFWCNPISGHATLYWYQQILGQGPKLLIQFQNNGVVDDSQLPKDRFSAERLKGVDSTLKIQPAKLEDSAVYLCASSRTGLARGAQYFGPGTRLTVT.

The CDR3 spells CASSKPGQGFEETQYF. The CDR3 DNA is TGTGCCAGTAGTAAACCGGGACAGGGATTCGAAGAGACCCAGTACTTC. The V call is TRBV19, the J call TRBJ2-5, with 9 positions matching TRBD1. Germline V CDR1 and CDR2: LNHDA, SQIVND (reference sequence). Trimming removed 4 bases from V and 3 bases from J; junction bases left unmatched: 9. The CDR3 sequence is 16 residues long. Full variable domain (outside the CDR3, taken from reference TRBV19 and TRBJ2-5): DGGITQSPKYLFRKEGQNVTLSCEQNLNHDAMYWYRQDPGQGLRLIYYSQIVNDFQKGDIAEGYSVSREKKESFPLTVTSAQKNPTAFYLCASSKPGQGFEETQYFGPGTRLLVL.

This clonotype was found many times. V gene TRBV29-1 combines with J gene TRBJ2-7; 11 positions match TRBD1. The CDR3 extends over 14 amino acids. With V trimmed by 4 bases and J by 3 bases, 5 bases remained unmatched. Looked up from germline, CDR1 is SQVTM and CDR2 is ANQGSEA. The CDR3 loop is CSVASDRGLYEQYF. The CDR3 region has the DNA TGCAGCGTTGCATCGGACAGGGGGCTCTACGAGCAGTACTTC.

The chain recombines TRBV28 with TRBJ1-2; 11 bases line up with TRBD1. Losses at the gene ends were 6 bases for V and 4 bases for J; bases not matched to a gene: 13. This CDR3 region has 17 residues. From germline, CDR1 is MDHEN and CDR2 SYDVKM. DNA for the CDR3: TGTGCCAGCAGCCCGTCGACCGGGACAGGGGGTGGCTATGGCTACACCTTC. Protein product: CASSPSTGTGGGYGYTF.

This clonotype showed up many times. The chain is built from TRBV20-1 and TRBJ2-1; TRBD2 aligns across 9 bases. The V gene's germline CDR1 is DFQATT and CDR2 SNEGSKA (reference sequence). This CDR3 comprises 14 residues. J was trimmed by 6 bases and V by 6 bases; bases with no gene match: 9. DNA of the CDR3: TGCAGTGCCGAAGGAGGACTAGCGAGCAATGAGCAGTTCTTC. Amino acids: CSAEGGLASNEQFF.